Listed below are T cell receptor beta chains from one sample, sequenced in a study of HIV-infected patients and healthy controls. TCRdb redid the calling of the 5' RACE reads with MiXCR, one entry per CDR3 protein. Of some 6,200 distinct CDR3 sequences detected, roughly 25% appear once; the ten largest clones hold roughly a quarter. The source material was blood, sampled before antiretroviral therapy. The receptors here all came from an adult with HIV infection. The CDR3 runs from the conserved cysteine through the conserved F or W.

>15|TRBJ1-6|TRBV5-1
CASSPAPGTGSPLHF
>11|TRBJ2-7|TRBV27
CAVGDSHEQYF
>16|TRBJ1-6|TRBV10-2
CASSEREVLYNSPLHF
>15|TRBJ1-1|TRBV30
CAWRPKGAGNTEAFF
>15|TRBJ1-1|TRBV5-1
CASSSIRAPNTEAFF
>15|TRBJ2-7|TRBV10-3
CAISDPRVQGDEQYF
>14|TRBJ1-3|TRBV12-3/TRBV12-4
CASSLGMSGNTIYF
>14|TRBJ2-7|TRBV13
CASSPLGTYYEQYF
>17|TRBJ2-3|TRBV7-7
CASSLSGLAGGTDTQYF
>14|TRBJ2-3|TRBV5-6
CASRVGGGTDTQYF
>19|TRBJ2-3|TRBV7-2
CASSLEALAGGFSTDTQYF
>16|TRBJ1-5|TRBV15
CATSRDRQGSNQPQHF
>14|TRBJ2-4|TRBV12-3/TRBV12-4
CASSPGGLGDIQYF
>13|TRBJ1-1|TRBV5-1
CASGRGANTEAFF
>13|TRBJ1-1|TRBV20-1
CSDWTGLNTEAFF
>13|TRBJ1-4|TRBV4-1
CASRGVRVEKLFF
>13|TRBJ1-2|TRBV19
CASRRQANYGYTF
>15|TRBJ2-5|TRBV19
CASSIGRGPQETQYF